This T cell receptor (beta chain) was observed in a study of shared clonotypes between healthy human individuals. Study at large: The cohort had two women and a few men, ages 18 to 49.

J gave up 5 bases and V 0 bases, and 7 bases lay outside the gene matches. From germline, CDR1 is SGHRS and CDR2 YFSETQ. The CDR3 consists of 15 residues. Sequencing used immunoSEQ multiplex PCR; TCRdb keeps in-frame clones, though not all of them. Of roughly 490,000 clones in the sample, 76% are singletons; the top ten hold 10% to 15%. Notes on this clone: The antigen remains unidentified.

Findings of the study overall: The expectation was that sequencing depth would affect clonotype sharing among donors.

The sequencing sample was made of PBMCs. The origin of this receptor is a woman aged 40 to 49 in good health. Some clones in this sample may be carry-over from other donors' samples. The chain employs TRBV5-1 and TRBJ2-5; the match to TRBD2 covers 7 bases. In DNA, the CDR3 is TGCGCCAGCAGCTTGGGGGCTAGCGGTTTTGAGACCCAGTACTTC. It is translated as CASSLGASGFETQYF.